The next 26 T cell receptor beta chains were all read from a single sample in a study of CDR3 diversity in severe acne. Using its own MiXCR run on the PCR reads, TCRdb lists one record per CDR3 protein. The sample records 89,000 or so distinct CDR3 sequences, 48% being singletons. Input material: blood. These receptors all stem from a male donor in good health, serving as a control.

This clonotype was found many times. The chain is built from TRBV20-1 and TRBJ1-5; a possible D gene is TRBD1 (5 bases). Per the germline V gene, CDR1 is DFQATT and CDR2 is SNEGSKA (reference sequence). This CDR3 is built from 14 residues. V was trimmed by 7 bases and J by 3 bases, leaving 16 bases between them. This CDR3 reads CSVGSGGNNQPQHF. The CDR3 DNA follows: TGCAGTGTCGGGTCGGGGGGGAACAATCAGCCCCAGCATTTT.

The CDR3 region is CASSDGTPPIVGELFF. CDR3 nucleotide sequence: TGTGCCAGCAGTGACGGGACCCCCCCTATTGTCGGGGAGCTGTTTTTT. The rearrangement uses TRBV6-4 and TRBJ2-2; D is possibly TRBD1 or TRBD2 (5 bases each). Trimming took off 2 bases at V and 7 bases at J, with 17 bases between the two ends. This CDR3 spans 16 amino acids. Germline V CDR1 and CDR2: MRHNA, SNTAGT.

This rearrangement joins TRBV20-1 to TRBJ1-1, with 7 bases matching TRBD1. After removal of 5 bases from V and 2 bases from J, the junction contained 8 bases not matched to a gene. The length of the CDR3 is 14 residues. Per the germline V gene, CDR1 is DFQATT and CDR2 is SNEGSKA (reference sequence). The CDR3 DNA is TGCAGTGCTCCCGCCGGGACAGCCAACACTGAAGCTTTCTTT. Encoded protein: CSAPAGTANTEAFF.

The rearrangement uses TRBV7-3 and TRBJ1-1, with 7 bases fitting TRBD1. Germline values: CDR1 SGHTA, CDR2 FQGTGA. V shed 5 bases, J shed 3 bases, and the junction held 3 bases outside the gene matches. The CDR3 is made up of 13 amino acids. The CDR3 loop reads CASSRQGDTEAFF. The DNA for the CDR3 is TGTGCCAGCAGCAGACAGGGCGACACTGAAGCTTTCTTT.

This clonotype was found a few times. The chain has TRBV2 and TRBJ2-7; TRBD1 aligns across 7 bases. This CDR3 has 13 amino acids. The J segment lost 1 base and the V segment lost 10 bases, leaving 7 bases of the junction unmatched. CDR1 and CDR2 from the germline V gene are SNHLY and FYNNEI. CDR3 nucleotide sequence: TGTGCCACCGCGGACAGGAATTCCTACGAGCAGTACTTC. Encoded protein: CATADRNSYEQYF.

This clonotype counts as medium-sized (0.01 to 0.1%). The V call is TRBV5-1, the J call TRBJ2-3, with D possibly being TRBD1 or TRBD2 (7 bases each). CDR3 length equals 16 residues. V lost 3 bases to trimming and J lost 5 bases, with 19 bases between them. In germline, CDR1 is SGHRS, CDR2 YFSETQ. CDR3 loop: CASSSSVGGGGDTQYF. The CDR3 bases are TGCGCCAGCAGCTCGTCCGTGGGAGGGGGCGGAGATACGCAGTATTTT.

This clonotype was seen just once. The chain joins TRBV6-5 to TRBJ2-1; 7 bases are shared with TRBD1. The CDR3 has 17 amino acids. Germline lookup yields CDR1 MNHEY and CDR2 SVGAGI. V trimming: 2 bases; J trimming: 6 bases; junction bases outside the gene matches: 13. The CDR3 sequence: CASSYAGISDRVNEQFF. In DNA, the CDR3 is TGTGCCAGCAGTTACGCAGGGATCTCCGACAGGGTCAATGAGCAGTTCTTC.

In its sample, this clonotype was seen a few times. V usage is TRBV20-1 and J usage is TRBJ2-1, with TRBD2 matching 8 bases. The CDR3 is 13 amino acids. Looked up from germline, CDR1 is DFQATT and CDR2 is SNEGSKA (reference sequence). V was pared by 3 bases and J by 8 bases, with 6 bases of the junction left unmatched. CDR3 in amino acids: CSASGAGAYEQFF. The DNA for the CDR3 is TGCAGTGCTAGTGGAGCGGGAGCCTATGAGCAGTTCTTC.

In its sample, this clonotype was seen a few times. V is TRBV6-5 and J is TRBJ1-1; possibly TRBD1 for D (6 bases). V lost 2 bases and J lost 2, with 9 bases in between. Germline CDR1 MNHEY, CDR2 SVGAGI. The CDR3 runs to 14 residues. DNA of the CDR3: TGTGCCAGCAGTTACAGCAGGGGAAACACTGAAGCTTTCTTT. Translated: CASSYSRGNTEAFF.

Note on this clonotype: A read error may be the cause here, since a much bigger clone is one base away. J is TRBJ2-5 and V is TRBV25-1, with D perhaps matching TRBD2 (5 bases). The CDR3 totals 15 residues. The germline V and J ends were trimmed by 6 bases and 4 bases, with 18 bases remaining between them. Germline-derived CDR1 and CDR2 are MGHDK and SYGVNS. CDR3 sequence: CASSGVAGPRETQYF. The CDR3 bases are TGTGCCAGCAGCGGGGTTGCGGGCCCCCGAGAGACCCAGTACTTC.

The rearrangement links TRBV10-1 to TRBJ2-7, with a tentative D call TRBD1 (7 bases). CDR1 is WNHNN, CDR2 SYGVQD, per germline (reference sequence). The CDR3 has 14 residues. CDR3 sequence: CAQAAGTAHYEQYF. The DNA of the CDR3 is TGCGCACAAGCGGCGGGGACAGCCCATTACGAGCAGTACTTC.

V gene TRBV20-1 combines with J gene TRBJ1-1; D is undetermined. V gave up 5 bases and J gave up 5 bases, with 12 bases separating them. CDR1 is DFQATT and CDR2 is SNEGSKA in the germline V gene (reference sequence). CDR3 length: 12 residues. The CDR3 reads CSASPVGTEAFF. The CDR3 DNA reads TGCAGTGCTTCCCCAGTGGGGACTGAAGCTTTCTTT.

On this clonotype itself: It may be a read error: a sequence one base away is much more abundant. The rearrangement links TRBV2 to TRBJ2-6; D may be TRBD1 (5 bases). The CDR3 contains 15 residues. From germline, CDR1 is SNHLY and CDR2 FYNNEI. The CDR3 region is CASRDGVSGASVLTF. CDR3 in DNA: TGTGCCAGCAGGGATGGGGTCTCTGGGGCCAGCGTCCTGACTTTC.

The DNA for the CDR3 is TGTGCCAGCAGCTTAATCCCCTTCCGGGAGAGAAATAACTATGGCTACACCATATATTTT. It encodes CASSLIPFRERNNYGYTIYF. The chain links TRBV7-9 to TRBJ1-3; no reliable D call. V dropped 2 bases and J dropped 8 bases, with 31 bases sitting between them. Germline V CDR1 and CDR2: SEHNR, FQNEAQ (reference sequence). This CDR3 is built from 20 residues.

On this clonotype: Mismatch with germline at one junction end may stem from a read error. The CDR3 spells CASSEAAGGNEQFF. CDR3 sequence (DNA): TGTGCCAGCAGTGAAGCAGCGGGGGGCAATGAGCAGTTCTTC. This chain uses TRBV10-3 with TRBJ2-1; 9 nucleotides match TRBD2. CDR3 length equals 14 residues. CDR1 and CDR2 from the germline V gene are ENHRY and SYGVKD.

This clonotype was seen many times. The chain is built from TRBV4-2 and TRBJ1-1; 10 bases agree with TRBD1. J gave up 5 bases and V 8 bases, and 8 bases lay outside the gene matches. Germline CDR1 is LGHNA and CDR2 is YNFKEQ. The CDR3 sequence is 14 residues long. The CDR3 loop is CASAEGDRGTEAFF. DNA of the CDR3: TGTGCCAGCGCGGAAGGGGACAGGGGAACTGAAGCTTTCTTT.

The CDR3 sequence: CASSADVLLFF. CDR3 sequence (DNA): TGTGCCAGCAGTGCGGACGTCCTGCTGTTTTTT. The V gene is TRBV2, the J gene TRBJ1-4; D remains unclear. This CDR3 region has 11 residues. V lost 4 bases to trimming and J lost 14 bases, with 11 bases between them. CDR1 SNHLY and CDR2 FYNNEI come from the germline V gene.

The chain couples TRBV20-1 to TRBJ2-1, with 13 bases fitting TRBD2. The germline CDR1 and CDR2 sequences are DFQATT and SNEGSKA (reference sequence). V dropped 6 bases and J dropped 7; count of bases not matched to a gene: 12. The CDR3 extends over 16 amino acids. CDR3 DNA sequence: TGCAGTGCCCATGGTCGACTAGCGGGAGGTACTAATGAGCAGTTCTTC. This sequence encodes CSAHGRLAGGTNEQFF.

The chain joins TRBV20-1 to TRBJ1-4; 7 bases fit TRBD1. The length of the CDR3 is 13 residues. V gave up 6 bases and J gave up 3 bases; unmatched junction bases: 4. Germline lookup yields CDR1 DFQATT and CDR2 SNEGSKA (reference sequence). The CDR3 reads CSALQGSNEKLFF. CDR3 nucleotides: TGCAGTGCCTTACAGGGGTCTAATGAAAAACTGTTTTTT.

With regard to this clonotype: Compared with germline, one end of the junction differs, possibly owing to a read error. V is TRBV7-7 and J is TRBJ2-2; 8 nucleotides align to TRBD1. CDR3 length: 15 amino acids. Germline-derived CDR1 and CDR2 are SSHAT and FNYEAQ (reference sequence). CDR3 sequence reads: CASSFLQGDTGELFF. The CDR3, as DNA: TGTGCTAGCAGCTTTCTACAGGGGGACACCGGGGAGCTGTTTTTT. Looking up the rest from reference TRBV7-7 and TRBJ2-2 gives the full variable domain: GAGVSQSPRYKVTKRGQDVTLRCDPISSHATLYWYQQALGQGPEFLTYFNYEAQPDKSGLPSDRFSAERPEGSISTLTIQRTEQRDSAMYRCASSFLQGDTGELFFGEGSRLTVL.

The sample holds one count of this clonotype. J is TRBJ2-1 and V is TRBV7-9, with 12 bases identical to TRBD2. CDR3 size: 16 residues. Germline V lookup: CDR1 SEHNR, CDR2 FQNEAQ (reference sequence). J lost 7 bases, V lost 0 bases, and 4 bases had no gene match. DNA for the CDR3: TGTGCCAGCAGCTTAGCGCAAGGGACTAGCGGGAATGAGCAGTTCTTC. Translation: CASSLAQGTSGNEQFF.

By share of the sample, this clonotype is medium-sized. The gene calls are TRBV10-3 and TRBJ2-7, with D possibly TRBD2 on 6 matching bases. CDR1 ENHRY and CDR2 SYGVKD come from the germline V gene. CDR3 length equals 14 residues. Trimming took 6 bases from V and 2 from J, leaving 14 bases between them. CDR3 amino acids: CAISRETTTYEQYF. The DNA of the CDR3 is TGTGCCATCAGCCGGGAGACCACGACCTACGAGCAGTACTTC.

The V gene is TRBV9, the J gene TRBJ2-5; 9 bases match TRBD1. Germline CDR1 is SGDLS and CDR2 is YYNGEE. V was pared by 3 bases and J by 9 bases, with 12 bases of the junction left unmatched. The CDR3 is 15 residues long. In nucleotides, the CDR3 is TGTGCCAGCAGCGCCGAAGGACAGGGGCATCAGCCCCAGTACTTC. The encoded protein is CASSAEGQGHQPQYF. Full variable domain (outside the CDR3, taken from reference TRBV9 and TRBJ2-5): DSGVTQTPKHLITATGQRVTLRCSPRSGDLSVYWYQQSLDQGLQFLIQYYNGEERAKGNILERFSAQQFPDLHSELNLSSLELGDSALYFCASSAEGQGHQPQYFGPGTRLLVL.

This clonotype showed up many times. The chain carries TRBV6-5 and TRBJ1-5, with a tentative D call TRBD1 (5 bases). This CDR3 contains 13 residues. Trimming stripped 8 bases from V and 2 bases from J, with 10 bases between. CDR1 and CDR2 from the germline V gene are MNHEY and SVGAGI. CDR3 residues: CASSGTGNQPQHF. DNA for the CDR3: TGTGCCAGCTCCGGGACGGGCAATCAGCCCCAGCATTTT.

V and J are TRBV20-1 and TRBJ2-5, with 7 positions matching TRBD2. The germline gives CDR1 DFQATT, CDR2 SNEGSKA (reference sequence). V was clipped by 0 bases and J by 2 bases; unmatched bases: 3. The CDR3 consists of 14 residues. The CDR3 DNA is TGCAGTGCTAGAGACGGGGGGATACAAGAGACCCAGTACTTC. It specifies CSARDGGIQETQYF.

This rearrangement joins TRBV6-5 to TRBJ2-1; D may be TRBD1 (6 bases). Germline V lookup: CDR1 MNHEY, CDR2 SVGAGI. Trimming left V 0 bases short and J 9 bases short, with 12 bases between. The CDR3 extends over 14 amino acids. As DNA, the CDR3 is TGTGCCAGCAGTTACTCCCAGGGGCCGGGTGAGCAGTTCTTC. This sequence encodes CASSYSQGPGEQFF.